This TCR beta chain derives from a study of glioma-infiltrating T cells. Study in general: Glioma patients had dexamethasone for six or fewer days before surgery. Blood libraries targeted about 4- to 11-fold coverage of 1 million or so T cells. General study results and limits: Gliomas, especially low-grade, showed above-expected tissue-blood divergence; non-neoplastic patients showed below. Signature shared blood CDR3 motifs were enriched in low-divergence and depleted in high-divergence patients.

The CDR3 has 13 amino acids. The germline V gene encodes CDR1 MNHEY and CDR2 SVGEGT. Amplification of TCR alpha and beta CDR3 regions from RNA used iRepertoire nested multiplex PCR. TCRdb re-called the multiplex PCR reads through MiXCR, storing one row per CDR3 protein. The repertoire consists of 300,000 to 400,000 distinct CDR3 sequences, with about two fifths occurring once and the leading ten covering around 12%. This clonotype was detected only a few times. Its antigen remains unknown. The junction differs from germline at one of its ends, possibly a read error. The chain carries TRBV6-2 or TRBV6-3 and TRBJ1-5, with 7 nucleotides matching TRBD1. This clonotype originated in a human donor with low-grade glioma or glioblastoma, undergoing nonglioma brain surgery, or in good health (not recorded which). Input material: glioma tissue, nonneoplastic brain tissue, or PBMCs (not recorded which). The CDR3 bases are TGTGCCAGCAGGACCGGGACAGCCTATAATCAGCGTTTT. Translating it yields CASRTGTAYNQRF.